This TCR beta chain was sequenced during a study of STAT5B mutations in CD4+ large granular lymphocyte leukemia. Method: immunoSEQ multiplex PCR; TCRdb's copy keeps in-frame clones and lacks some. The sample shows about 32,000 clones, over 80% of them seen only once. For this clone: Its antigen remains unknown.

Findings of the study overall: Patient CD4-sorted repertoires looked more clonal than healthy CD4+ repertoires, even without putative leukemic clones.

The trim removed 7 bases at V and 1 base at J, leaving 4 bases unmatched. The germline V gene has CDR1 MNHNS and CDR2 SASEGT. The CDR3 totals 14 residues. The receptor was derived from a human donor in good health. The rearrangement uses TRBV6-1 and TRBJ1-1; 9 nucleotides align to TRBD1. The sample taken for sequencing was CD4+ T cells from blood buffy coats. The chain's CDR3 is CASTWTGENTEAFF. In DNA form, the CDR3 reads TGTGCCAGCACTTGGACAGGGGAGAACACTGAAGCTTTCTTT.